This passage covers 3 T cell receptor beta chains from one sample sequenced in a study of cytomegalovirus exposure and HLA in healthy donors. Using immunoSEQ multiplex PCR, the repertoire was profiled, and TCRdb retains in-frame clones only, with some absent. The table includes about 180,000 clones, 85% detected once. Sequencing was performed on PBMCs. These receptor sequences come from a man aged 18 to 30 in good health and CMV-seropositive.

The V and J genes are TRBV28 and TRBJ2-3; 7 bases map to TRBD2. Germline values: CDR1 MDHEN, CDR2 SYDVKM. Trimming at V came to 5 bases and at J to 8 bases, leaving 16 bases not matched to a gene. The CDR3 is made up of 16 amino acids. CDR3 in DNA: TGTGCCAGCAGTCCCCGAGTTTTACGGGAGGTTAGTACGCAGTATTTT. This translates into CASSPRVLREVSTQYF.

The chain has TRBV18 and TRBJ1-2, with D perhaps matching TRBD1 (5 bases). Per the germline V gene, CDR1 is KGHSH and CDR2 is LQKENI. The V end was cut by 3 bases, the J end by 2 bases, with 13 bases between. This CDR3 is 15 amino acids long. This CDR3 reads CASSPLEGINYGYTF. CDR3 coding DNA: TGTGCCAGCTCACCCTTGGAGGGGATAAACTATGGCTACACCTTC.

The rearrangement uses TRBV6-1 and TRBJ1-2; no definite D call. V was shortened by 10 bases and J by 3 bases, with 12 bases between the two germline ends. CDR1 and CDR2 (germline): MNHNS, SASEGT. This CDR3 contains 12 residues. CDR3 in amino acids: CATRGGDYGYTF. Here the CDR3 DNA reads TGTGCCACGCGGGGTGGCGACTATGGCTACACCTTC.